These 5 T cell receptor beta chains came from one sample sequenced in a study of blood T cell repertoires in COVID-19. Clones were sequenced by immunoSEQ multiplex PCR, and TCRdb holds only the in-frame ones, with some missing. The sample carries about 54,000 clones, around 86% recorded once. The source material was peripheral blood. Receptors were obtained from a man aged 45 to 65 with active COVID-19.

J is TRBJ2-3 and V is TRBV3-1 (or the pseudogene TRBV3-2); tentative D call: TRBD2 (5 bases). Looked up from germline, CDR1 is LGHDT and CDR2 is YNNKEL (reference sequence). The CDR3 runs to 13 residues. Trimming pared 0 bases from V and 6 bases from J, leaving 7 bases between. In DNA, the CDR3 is TGTGCCAGCAGCCAAGATGAGGGTGATACGCAGTATTTT. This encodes CASSQDEGDTQYF.

In DNA, the CDR3 is TGTGCCAGCAACGGCGGGTTTAATGAAAAACTGTTTTTT. Encoded protein: CASNGGFNEKLFF. The rearrangement links TRBV28 to TRBJ1-4; D is uncertain. Germline V gene lookup returns CDR1 MDHEN and CDR2 SYDVKM. CDR3 size: 13 residues. Trimming left V 7 bases short and J 4 bases short, with 10 bases between.

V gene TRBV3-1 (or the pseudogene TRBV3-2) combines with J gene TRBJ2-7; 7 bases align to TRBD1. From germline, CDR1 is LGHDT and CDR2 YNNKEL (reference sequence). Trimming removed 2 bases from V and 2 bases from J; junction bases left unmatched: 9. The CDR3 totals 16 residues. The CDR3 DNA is TGTGCCAGCAGCCAACCCACGACAGGGCCAGCCTACGAGCAGTACTTC. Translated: CASSQPTTGPAYEQYF.

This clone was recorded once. In DNA form, the CDR3 reads TGTGCCAGCAGTTCATCCCGGGAGACTGAAGCTTTCTTT. Protein sequence: CASSSSRETEAFF. The chain combines TRBV27 with TRBJ1-1; D unresolved. Germline CDR1 reads MNHEY; CDR2 reads SMNVEV (reference sequence). Trimming removed 4 bases from V and 5 bases from J, with 11 bases in between. The CDR3 is 13 amino acids.

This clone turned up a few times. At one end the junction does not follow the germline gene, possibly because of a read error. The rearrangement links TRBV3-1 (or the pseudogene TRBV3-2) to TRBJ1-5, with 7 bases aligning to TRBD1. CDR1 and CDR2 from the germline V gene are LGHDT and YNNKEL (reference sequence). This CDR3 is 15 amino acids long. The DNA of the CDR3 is TGTGCCAGCAGCAAAGAGGGGGACAGATCATCGCCCCAGCATTTT. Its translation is CASSKEGDRSSPQHF.